The 31 T cell receptor beta chains listed next were all sequenced from one sample in a study of patients and donors after allogeneic stem cell transplantation. MiXCR was run by TCRdb on the RT-PCR reads, yielding one entry per CDR3 protein. The sample yields hundreds of thousands of distinct CDR3 sequences, roughly 17% seen once. The material sequenced was blood, either unsorted or a sorted T cell fraction (not recorded which). The receptors derive from a human donor who was either an allogeneic HSCT recipient or a stem cell or donor lymphocyte infusion donor (not recorded which). It is not recorded whose cells these are; they may come from a transplant donor.

This clonotype has a handful of counts. The chain joins TRBV5-1 to TRBJ1-1, with D possibly TRBD1 on 6 matching bases. The CDR3 loop spans 16 amino acids. The V end was cut by 4 bases, the J end by 1 base, with 17 bases between. Germline-derived CDR1 and CDR2 are SGHRS and YFSETQ. CDR3 DNA: TGCGCCAGCAGCGCCGAGGGGGGGCGAAGGAACACTGAAGCTTTCTTT. The encoded protein is CASSAEGGRRNTEAFF.

The rearrangement links TRBV6-1 to TRBJ1-1; 7 nucleotides agree with TRBD1. The germline V gene has CDR1 MNHNS and CDR2 SASEGT. The CDR3 loop spans 13 amino acids. J was trimmed by 5 bases and V by 8 bases; bases with no gene match: 8. The chain's CDR3 is CASSGVRGTEAFF. CDR3 in DNA: TGTGCCAGCTCGGGGGTCAGGGGGACTGAAGCTTTCTTT.

This clonotype was observed many times. This chain joins TRBV4-2 and TRBJ2-1; perhaps TRBD2 as D (6 bases). The V gene's germline CDR1 is LGHNA and CDR2 YNFKEQ. This CDR3 region has 19 residues. V shed 4 bases and J shed 0 bases, with 22 bases lying between them. In nucleotides, the CDR3 is TGTGCCAGCAGCCGATGGGGAGGATTCGCGGTTCCCTCCTACAATGAGCAGTTCTTC. This gives the protein CASSRWGGFAVPSYNEQFF.

For this clonotype: The junction and the germline gene differ at one end; a read error may be behind it. CDR3 region: CASSRGLAGARYEEYF. The CDR3 DNA reads as TGTGCCAGCAGCCGGGGACTAGCGGGGGCCCGATACGAGGAGTACTTC. This chain uses TRBV3-1 with TRBJ2-7; 14 bases align to TRBD2. Germline CDR1 is LGHDT and CDR2 is YNNKEL (reference sequence). The CDR3 length is 16 residues.

This clonotype turned up a few times. The chain uses TRBV7-9 and TRBJ2-3; 9 bases line up with TRBD1. Per the germline V gene, CDR1 is SEHNR and CDR2 is FQNEAQ (reference sequence). The CDR3 has 17 amino acids. The V segment lost 1 base and the J segment 4 bases; nucleotides outside the gene matches: 9. CDR3 sequence: CASSLVYWDRAPDTQYF. CDR3 sequence (DNA): TGTGCCAGCAGCTTAGTGTATTGGGACAGGGCTCCAGATACGCAGTATTTT.

The chain uses TRBV15 and TRBJ1-6, with D unclear. The CDR3 has 14 residues. Germline-derived CDR1 and CDR2 are LNHNV and YYDKDF (reference sequence). Trimming cost V 1 base and J 7 bases, with 8 bases left between them. In DNA form, the CDR3 reads TGTGCCACCAGCAGAGCTGGGGTCAATTCACCCCTCCACTTT. Translating gives CATSRAGVNSPLHF.

The chain carries TRBV3-1 and TRBJ1-5; a weak D match, TRBD1 (6 bases). Germline V gene data show CDR1 as LGHDT and CDR2 as YNNKEL (reference sequence). This CDR3 comprises 12 residues. V was clipped by 3 bases and J by 7 bases, with 7 bases between them. CDR3 nucleotides: TGTGCCAGCAGCCACAGGGGACAGCCCCAGCATTTT. It translates to CASSHRGQPQHF.

V gene TRBV29-1 combines with J gene TRBJ2-7, with D possibly called TRBD1 or TRBD2 (6 bases each). Trimming removed 4 bases from V and 4 bases from J, with 14 bases in between. The germline V gene encodes CDR1 SQVTM and CDR2 ANQGSEA. CDR3 length equals 13 residues. CDR3 in DNA: TGCAGCGTTGGGGTAGGGGGGCGGTACGAGCAGTACTTC. Encoded protein: CSVGVGGRYEQYF.

Here the CDR3 DNA reads TGTGCCACGTCAGGGGGATCCTATGGCTACACCTTC. It encodes CATSGGSYGYTF. This rearrangement joins TRBV7-9 to TRBJ1-2; 7 bases match TRBD1. CDR1 and CDR2 (germline): SEHNR, FQNEAQ (reference sequence). This CDR3 has 12 residues. Losses at the gene ends were 10 bases for V and 4 bases for J; bases not matched to a gene: 6.

This clonotype showed up just a few times. This chain connects TRBV7-2 to TRBJ1-4, with D perhaps matching TRBD1 (6 bases). Deletions cut 3 bases from V and 0 bases from J, with 14 bases between. CDR1 is SGHTA and CDR2 is FQGNSA in the germline V gene. The CDR3 is 17 residues long. The CDR3 here is CASSLTYREPTNEKLFF. The CDR3 DNA is TGTGCCAGCAGCTTGACCTACAGGGAGCCAACTAATGAAAAACTGTTTTTT.

This clonotype occurred many times. This rearrangement joins TRBV7-2 to TRBJ1-6; D is perhaps TRBD1 (5 bases). V lost 1 base to trimming and J lost 10 bases, with 14 bases between them. CDR1 and CDR2 (germline): SGHTA, FQGNSA. The CDR3 spans 15 residues. CDR3 in amino acids: CASSLEARVRSPLHF. The CDR3 bases are TGTGCCAGCAGCTTAGAGGCCAGGGTGAGGTCACCCCTCCACTTT.

The chain recombines TRBV20-1 with TRBJ2-5; D may be TRBD2 (6 bases). Germline lookup yields CDR1 DFQATT and CDR2 SNEGSKA (reference sequence). The CDR3 sequence is 12 residues long. Trimming left V 4 bases short and J 1 base short, with 7 bases between. CDR3 nucleotides: TGCAGTGCTAAACTAGCCCAAGAGACCCAGTACTTC. This translates into CSAKLAQETQYF.

The CDR3 here is CASSLGRGHDNEQFF. CDR3 nucleotide sequence: TGTGCCAGCAGCTTAGGCAGGGGGCACGACAATGAGCAGTTCTTC. The chain has TRBV5-6 and TRBJ2-1, with TRBD1 matching 8 bases. The germline gives CDR1 SGHDT, CDR2 YYEEEE. This CDR3 region has 15 residues. V trimming: 2 bases; J trimming: 5 bases; junction bases outside the gene matches: 6.

The chain is built from TRBV20-1 and TRBJ2-6; a weak D match, TRBD1 (6 bases). The CDR3 is 17 amino acids. The V gene's germline CDR1 is DFQATT and CDR2 SNEGSKA (reference sequence). Trimming shortened V by 1 base and J by 1 base, and 14 bases separated the two germline ends. CDR3: CSARVLPGVSGANVLTF. The CDR3 region has the DNA TGCAGTGCTAGAGTCCTGCCAGGGGTTTCTGGGGCCAACGTCCTGACTTTC.

The genes are TRBV7-9 and TRBJ2-3, with unresolved D. CDR1 is SEHNR and CDR2 is FQNEAQ in the germline V gene (reference sequence). The CDR3 totals 14 residues. V shed 6 bases and J shed 2 bases, with 12 bases lying between them. The CDR3 is CASSPTRHTDTQYF. The CDR3 nucleotides are TGTGCCAGCAGTCCCACCCGTCACACAGATACGCAGTATTTT.

In its sample, this clonotype was seen a few times. V and J are TRBV5-1 and TRBJ2-1; D is unclear. The V end lost 0 bases, the J end lost 4 bases, and 8 bases lay between the germline ends. The CDR3 consists of 14 residues. Germline CDR1 reads SGHRS; CDR2 reads YFSETQ. CDR3 DNA sequence: TGCGCCAGCAGCTTGGAACAGCCATACAATGAGCAGTTCTTC. Amino acids: CASSLEQPYNEQFF.

The gene calls are TRBV7-6 and TRBJ2-1, with D perhaps TRBD2 (6 bases). Germline loops: CDR1 SGHVS, CDR2 FNYEAQ. The CDR3 totals 11 residues. V dropped 5 bases and J dropped 9 bases, with 8 bases sitting between them. The CDR3 coding sequence is TGTGCCAGCAGCAATAGCGGTGAGCAGTTCTTC. Its translation is CASSNSGEQFF.

This chain joins TRBV14 and TRBJ2-3, with D possibly matching TRBD1 (6 bases). This CDR3 spans 20 amino acids. Germline CDR1 is SGHDN and CDR2 is FVKESK. V lost 3 bases and J 1 base, leaving 26 bases between the germline ends. DNA of the CDR3: TGTGCCAGCAGCCATACCTATAGGACAGAACCTCCTTGGGGCACAGATACGCAGTATTTT. Protein sequence: CASSHTYRTEPPWGTDTQYF.

This chain joins TRBV20-1 and TRBJ1-2; 8 positions agree with TRBD1. There are 14 residues in the CDR3. Trimming took 6 bases from V and 7 from J; bases not matched to a gene: 13. The germline gives CDR1 DFQATT, CDR2 SNEGSKA (reference sequence). CDR3 in amino acids: CSAPGQGDSFGYTF. The DNA for the CDR3 is TGCAGTGCCCCAGGACAGGGCGACTCTTTTGGCTACACCTTC.

This clonotype was observed at least ten times. CDR3 amino acids: CSARDIKAYEQYF. CDR3 bases: TGCAGCGCCCGGGACATTAAAGCCTACGAGCAGTACTTC. The rearrangement links TRBV29-1 to TRBJ2-7, with a tentative D call TRBD1 (6 bases). The ends were cut back, 7 bases at V and 2 bases at J, with 15 bases in the middle. The CDR3 is made up of 13 amino acids. The germline V gene encodes CDR1 SQVTM and CDR2 ANQGSEA.

This clonotype has ten or more counts. The rearrangement links TRBV12-3 or TRBV12-4 to TRBJ2-4; D is possibly TRBD1 (5 bases). With 3 bases removed from V and 3 bases from J, the gap between germline ends came to 15 bases. The CDR3 sequence is 16 residues long. Written as DNA, the CDR3 is TGTGCCAGCAGTTTTGGGGCAGGAGCCAACAAAAACATTCAGTACTTC. Its protein product is CASSFGAGANKNIQYF.

A word on this clonotype: The CDR3 end shows no conserved phenylalanine or tryptophan, and so a read error is likely. No DNA is shown, since the ends of the CDR3 on it are uncertain; the CDR3 is the one TCRdb lists. The chain joins TRBV12-3 or TRBV12-4 to TRBJ1-2. The CDR3 length is 9 residues, termini included. This CDR3 is CASSLDGLG.

This clonotype was recorded many times. This chain links TRBV11-2 with TRBJ2-4; the D gene is possibly TRBD2 (5 bases). This CDR3 region has 14 residues. Germline V gene sequence: CDR1 SGHAT, CDR2 FQNNGV. Trimming left V 2 bases short and J 4 bases short, with 9 bases between. CDR3 loop: CASSLRGKKNIQYF. In DNA, the CDR3 is TGTGCCAGCAGCTTAAGAGGGAAGAAAAACATTCAGTACTTC.

The chain employs TRBV7-8 and TRBJ2-1; D ambiguous. V lost 4 bases to trimming and J lost 3 bases, with 16 bases between them. Germline V CDR1 and CDR2: SGHVS, FQNEAQ. CDR3 size: 16 residues. The CDR3 is CASSSTPSGFYNEQFF. CDR3 nucleotide sequence: TGTGCCAGCAGCTCTACCCCCTCGGGTTTCTACAATGAGCAGTTCTTC.

The chain couples TRBV2 to TRBJ2-3, with TRBD2 matching 9 bases. The J segment lost 4 bases and the V segment lost 5 bases, leaving 10 bases of the junction unmatched. CDR3 length: 16 amino acids. Germline V CDR1 and CDR2: SNHLY, FYNNEI. The CDR3 spells CASSTQRAGGSDTQYF. In DNA form, the CDR3 reads TGTGCCAGCAGTACCCAAAGGGCGGGAGGGTCAGATACGCAGTATTTT. The full variable domain, in which reference TRBV2 and TRBJ2-3 provide the parts outside the CDR3, is EPEVTQTPSHQVTQMGQEVILRCVPISNHLYFYWYRQILGQKVEFLVSFYNNEISEKSEIFDDQFSVERPDGSNFTLKIRSTKLEDSAMYFCASSTQRAGGSDTQYFGPGTRLTVL.

This clonotype showed up many times. The chain is built from TRBV12-3 or TRBV12-4 and TRBJ1-5; TRBD1 is a possible D gene (5 bases). This CDR3 spans 13 amino acids. V was clipped by 5 bases and J by 4 bases, with 9 bases between them. The CDR3 nucleotides read TGTGCCAGCAGTCCGGGGCCAAATCAGCCCCAGCATTTT. Amino acids: CASSPGPNQPQHF.

The CDR3 reads CASSPGARMANEQFF. The CDR3 DNA is TGTGCCAGCAGTCCCGGGGCGCGCATGGCGAATGAGCAGTTCTTC. The chain has TRBV6-2 or TRBV6-3 and TRBJ2-1; TRBD1 or TRBD2 may be the D gene (5 bases each). The V gene's germline CDR1 is MNHEY and CDR2 SVGEGT. The length of the CDR3 is 15 residues. V was clipped by 5 bases and J by 7 bases, with 18 bases between them.

This clonotype has only a few counts. V usage is TRBV27 and J usage is TRBJ2-7, with D possibly being TRBD1 or TRBD2 (5 bases each). CDR1 MNHEY and CDR2 SMNVEV come from the germline V gene (reference sequence). The CDR3 loop spans 14 amino acids. The V gene lost 5 bases and the J gene lost 7 bases, with 18 bases spanning the gap. The CDR3 sequence: CASSEAGTPKEQYF. CDR3 DNA sequence: TGTGCCAGCAGTGAGGCCGGGACCCCTAAAGAGCAGTACTTC.

This clonotype has more than one count but fewer than ten. V gene TRBV25-1 combines with J gene TRBJ1-2; D possibly corresponds to TRBD1 (6 bases). V lost 3 bases and J 2 bases, leaving 13 bases between the germline ends. This CDR3 has 15 amino acids. Germline lookup yields CDR1 MGHDK and CDR2 SYGVNS. This CDR3 reads CASSDSPGANYGYTF. The CDR3 DNA reads TGTGCCAGCAGTGATTCCCCAGGGGCCAACTATGGCTACACCTTC.

V usage is TRBV2 and J usage is TRBJ1-1; tentatively, D is TRBD1 (5 bases). V dropped 4 bases and J dropped 1 base, with 19 bases sitting between them. The CDR3 loop spans 17 amino acids. Germline CDR1 and CDR2: SNHLY and FYNNEI. The CDR3 sequence is CASSGGKGTSPNTEAFF. In DNA, the CDR3 is TGTGCCAGCAGTGGGGGTAAAGGGACCTCACCGAACACTGAAGCTTTCTTT. The entire variable domain, with the rest obtained from reference TRBV2 and TRBJ1-1, is as follows: EPEVTQTPSHQVTQMGQEVILRCVPISNHLYFYWYRQILGQKVEFLVSFYNNEISEKSEIFDDQFSVERPDGSNFTLKIRSTKLEDSAMYFCASSGGKGTSPNTEAFFGQGTRLTVV.

Only a few counts were recorded for this clonotype. The chain links TRBV14 to TRBJ2-1; D is unclear. CDR1 and CDR2 from the germline V gene are SGHDN and FVKESK. The CDR3 runs 12 residues. The germline V and J ends were trimmed by 3 bases and 7 bases, with 7 bases remaining between them. The CDR3 protein is CASSHASNEQFF. CDR3 in DNA: TGTGCCAGCAGCCATGCAAGTAATGAGCAGTTCTTC. The full variable domain, completed using reference TRBV14 and TRBJ2-1, is EAGVTQFPSHSVIEKGQTVTLRCDPISGHDNLYWYRRVMGKEIKFLLHFVKESKQDESGMPNNRFLAERTGGTYSTLKVQPAELEDSGVYFCASSHASNEQFFGPGTRLTVL.